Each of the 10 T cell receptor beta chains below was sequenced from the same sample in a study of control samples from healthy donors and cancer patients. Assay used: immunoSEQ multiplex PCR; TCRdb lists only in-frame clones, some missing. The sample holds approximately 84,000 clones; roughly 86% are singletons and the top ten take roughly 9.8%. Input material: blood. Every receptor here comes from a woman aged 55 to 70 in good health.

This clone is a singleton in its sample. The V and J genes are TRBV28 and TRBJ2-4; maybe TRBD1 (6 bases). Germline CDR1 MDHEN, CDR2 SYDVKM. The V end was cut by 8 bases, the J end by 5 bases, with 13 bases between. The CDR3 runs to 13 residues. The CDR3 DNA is TGTGCCAGCGCGACAGGCCCGGAAAACATTCAGTACTTC. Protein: CASATGPENIQYF.

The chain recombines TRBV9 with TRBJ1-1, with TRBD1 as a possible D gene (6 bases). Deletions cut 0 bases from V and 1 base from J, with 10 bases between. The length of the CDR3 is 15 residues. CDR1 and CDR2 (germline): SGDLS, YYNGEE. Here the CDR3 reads CASSVEGRGNTEAFF. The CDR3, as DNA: TGTGCCAGCAGCGTAGAGGGCAGGGGGAACACTGAAGCTTTCTTT.

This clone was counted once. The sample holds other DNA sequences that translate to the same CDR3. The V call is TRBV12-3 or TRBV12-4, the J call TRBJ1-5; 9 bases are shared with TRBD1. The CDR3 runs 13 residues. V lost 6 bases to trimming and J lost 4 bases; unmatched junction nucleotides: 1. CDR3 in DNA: TGTGCCAGCAGGGGGACAGGGAATCAGCCCCAGCATTTT. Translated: CASRGTGNQPQHF.

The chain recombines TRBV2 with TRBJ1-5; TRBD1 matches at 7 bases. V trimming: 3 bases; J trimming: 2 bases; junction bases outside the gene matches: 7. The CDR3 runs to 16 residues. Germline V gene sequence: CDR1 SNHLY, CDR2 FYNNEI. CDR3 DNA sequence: TGTGCCAGCAGTGATCAGGGGGATATTCGCAATCAGCCCCAGCATTTT. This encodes CASSDQGDIRNQPQHF.

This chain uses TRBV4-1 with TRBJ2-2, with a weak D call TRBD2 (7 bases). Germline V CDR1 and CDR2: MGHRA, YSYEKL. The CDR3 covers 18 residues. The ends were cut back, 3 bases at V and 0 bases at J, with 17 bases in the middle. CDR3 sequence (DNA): TGCGCCAGCAGCCAGGGTTTTCGGGGGGCACCGAACACCGGGGAGCTGTTTTTT. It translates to CASSQGFRGAPNTGELFF.

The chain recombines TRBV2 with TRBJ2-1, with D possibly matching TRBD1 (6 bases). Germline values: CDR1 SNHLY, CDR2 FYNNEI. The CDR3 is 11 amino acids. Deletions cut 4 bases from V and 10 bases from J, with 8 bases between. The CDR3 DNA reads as TGTGCCAGCAGTGTCCAGGGGGAGCAGTTCTTC. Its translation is CASSVQGEQFF. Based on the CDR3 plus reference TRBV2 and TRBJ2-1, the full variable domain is EPEVTQTPSHQVTQMGQEVILRCVPISNHLYFYWYRQILGQKVEFLVSFYNNEISEKSEIFDDQFSVERPDGSNFTLKIRSTKLEDSAMYFCASSVQGEQFFGPGTRLTVL.

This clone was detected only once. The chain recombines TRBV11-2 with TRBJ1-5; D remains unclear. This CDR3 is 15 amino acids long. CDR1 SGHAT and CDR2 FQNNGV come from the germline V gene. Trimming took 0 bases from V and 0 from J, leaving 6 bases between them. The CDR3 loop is CASSLEWYSNQPQHF. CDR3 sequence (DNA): TGTGCCAGCAGCTTAGAGTGGTATAGCAATCAGCCCCAGCATTTT.

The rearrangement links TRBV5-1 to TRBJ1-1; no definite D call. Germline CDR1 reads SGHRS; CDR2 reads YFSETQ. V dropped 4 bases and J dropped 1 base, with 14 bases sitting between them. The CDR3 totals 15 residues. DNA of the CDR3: TGCGCCAGCAGCCCTGCTAGTCGGGGGAACACTGAAGCTTTCTTT. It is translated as CASSPASRGNTEAFF.

CDR3 loop: CSVEGGAGGDYEQYF. The CDR3 bases are TGCAGCGTTGAAGGGGGGGCAGGGGGCGACTACGAGCAGTACTTC. The chain carries TRBV29-1 and TRBJ2-7; TRBD1 matches 8 bases. Germline assignment: CDR1 SQVTM and CDR2 ANQGSEA. The V segment lost 1 base and the J segment 3 bases; nucleotides outside the gene matches: 8. This CDR3 region has 15 residues.

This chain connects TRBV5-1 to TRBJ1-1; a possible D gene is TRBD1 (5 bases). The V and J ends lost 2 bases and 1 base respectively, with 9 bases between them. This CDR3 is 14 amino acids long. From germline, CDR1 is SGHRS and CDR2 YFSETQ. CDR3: CASSFEGSNTEAFF. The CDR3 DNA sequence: TGCGCCAGCAGCTTTGAGGGGTCGAACACTGAAGCTTTCTTT.